The entry below describes one T cell receptor (beta chain). The antigen is undetermined. Sequencing used immunoSEQ multiplex PCR; TCRdb keeps in-frame clones, though not all of them. The data show roughly 110,000 clones, around 93% seen once. Pooling was applied to second doses at about 4 or about 12 weeks. The sample belongs to a study of T cell responses to AZD1222 COVID-19 vaccine. Findings of the study overall: Just five to seven people given AZD1222 tested seropositive at baseline. Dominant CD4 TCR responses targeted spike regions 160-218 and 743-854. Once two AZD1222 doses were given, Spike-specific TCR breadth and depth went up.

There are 18 residues in the CDR3. J lost 2 bases, V lost 0 bases, and 9 bases had no gene match. Germline V lookup: CDR1 LGHNA, CDR2 YNFKEQ. The source is an adult who received the AZD1222 COVID-19 vaccine. The chain is built from TRBV4-2 and TRBJ2-2; TRBD2 matches at 7 bases. This material consisted of peripheral blood, taken 28 days after the second AZD1222 dose. The CDR3: CASSQDVFGGGNTGELFF. CDR3 nucleotides: TGTGCCAGCAGCCAAGACGTCTTTGGGGGGGGAAACACCGGGGAGCTGTTTTTT.